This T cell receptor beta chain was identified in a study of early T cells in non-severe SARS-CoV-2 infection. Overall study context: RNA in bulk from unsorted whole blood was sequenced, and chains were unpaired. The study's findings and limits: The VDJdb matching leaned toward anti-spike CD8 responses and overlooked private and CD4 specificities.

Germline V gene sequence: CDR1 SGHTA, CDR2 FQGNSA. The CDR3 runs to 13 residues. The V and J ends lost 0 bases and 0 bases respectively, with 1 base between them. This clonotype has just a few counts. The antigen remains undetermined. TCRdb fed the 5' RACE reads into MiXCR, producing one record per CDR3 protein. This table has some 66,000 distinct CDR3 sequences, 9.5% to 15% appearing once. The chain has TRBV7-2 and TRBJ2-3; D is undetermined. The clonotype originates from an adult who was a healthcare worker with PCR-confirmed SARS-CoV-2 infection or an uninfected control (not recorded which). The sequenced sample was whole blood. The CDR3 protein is CASSLASTDTQYF. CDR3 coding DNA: TGTGCCAGCAGCTTAGCGAGCACAGATACGCAGTATTTT.